The entry that follows covers one T cell receptor (beta chain) sequence. Only in-frame clones appear in the TCRdb table, and some are missing; sequencing was by immunoSEQ multiplex PCR. The table records some 110,000 clones, 93% of them present only once. This CDR3 comprises 13 residues. Germline CDR1 SGHVS, CDR2 FQNEAQ. Trimming stripped 0 bases from V and 9 bases from J, with 11 bases between. The data stem from a study of control samples from healthy donors and cancer patients. The clonotype comes from a young man in good health. This chain joins TRBV7-8 and TRBJ1-1, with no clear D. Specimen: blood. CDR3 bases: TGTGCCAGCAGCTTAGCGGATGCGATGAAAGCTTTCTTT. Its protein is CASSLADAMKAFF.